Listed below are T cell receptor beta chains from one sample, sequenced in a study of cytomegalovirus exposure and HLA in healthy donors. Measured with immunoSEQ multiplex PCR; TCRdb has only the in-frame clones, and not every one. The data contain fewer than 130,000 clones, 60% to 75% of them singletons. The sequencing input was PBMCs. The receptor set was obtained from a man aged 35 to 55 in good health and CMV-seropositive. The CDR3 runs from the conserved cysteine through the conserved F or W. The D gene is left open where the match is weak. Expanded clones are given a class, and other clones once, few, many or no size at all.

j_call | d_call | v_call | clone_size | cdr3_aa | cdr3_nt
TRBJ1-1 | - | TRBV30 | - | CAWSRRENTEAFF | TGTGCCTGGAGTAGGCGGGAGAACACTGAAGCTTTCTTT
TRBJ2-5 | TRBD2 | TRBV5-1 | - | CASSLSSGSGGTQYF | TGCGCCAGCAGCTTGTCTAGCGGGAGTGGGGGGACCCAGTACTTC
TRBJ2-7 | - | TRBV6-5 | - | CASRPGPSPGYEQYF | TGTGCCAGCAGACCAGGCCCCTCACCAGGCTACGAGCAGTACTTC
TRBJ2-1 | TRBD2 | TRBV27 | - | CASSSPGLAGGHEQFF | TGTGCCAGCAGCTCCCCGGGACTAGCGGGAGGGCATGAGCAGTTCTTC
TRBJ2-1 | TRBD1 | TRBV25-1 | once | CASSEHRGGAGEQFF | TGTGCCAGCAGTGAACACAGGGGTGGGGCTGGGGAGCAGTTCTTC
TRBJ2-1 | - | TRBV15 | - | CATSSTVISSYNEQFF | TGTGCCACCAGCAGTACAGTGATCAGCTCCTACAATGAGCAGTTCTTC
TRBJ2-5 | - | TRBV5-1 | - | CASSLAGQGETQYF | TGCGCCAGCAGCTTGGCCGGGCAGGGGGAGACCCAGTACTTC
TRBJ1-5 | - | TRBV6-5 | - | CASGDISNQPQHF | TGTGCCAGCGGGGACATCAGCAATCAGCCCCAGCATTTT
TRBJ1-2 | TRBD1 | TRBV10-3 | - | CAITTQGPNYGYTF | TGTGCCATCACTACACAGGGGCCTAACTATGGCTACACCTTC
TRBJ2-3 | - | TRBV7-9 | - | CASSPILRGDTQYF | TGTGCCAGCAGCCCGATATTAAGGGGAGATACGCAGTATTTT